These T cell receptor beta chains were read from a single sample in a study of beta chain features in type 1 diabetes. Clones were read by immunoSEQ multiplex PCR, and TCRdb kept only the in-frame ones, dropping some. Among around 360,000 clones listed, roughly 12% were seen once. Input material: naive CD4+ T cells from blood. These receptors all stem from a woman aged 18-29 years with type 1 diabetes. The CDR3 runs from the conserved cysteine through the conserved F or W. Fields, in order: clone size, J gene, D gene, V gene, CDR3 protein, CDR3 DNA. The D gene is left open where the match is weak. Some rows have no size entry. The others give once, few or many, or a class for an expanded clone.

few	TRBJ2-3	TRBD2	TRBV5-1	CASSADSGGDTQYF	TGCGCCAGCAGCGCGGATAGCGGGGGGGATACGCAGTATTTT
-	TRBJ2-7	-	TRBV10-3	CAISAQESIYEQYF	TGTGCCATCAGTGCACAGGAGTCGATCTACGAGCAGTACTTC
-	TRBJ1-4	-	TRBV6-5	CATRWGATNEKLFF	TGTGCCACCCGCTGGGGGGCAACTAATGAAAAACTGTTTTTT
-	TRBJ1-1	-	TRBV5-1	CASSFRTTNTEAFF	TGCGCCAGCAGCTTCCGGACAACCAACACTGAAGCTTTCTTT
few	TRBJ2-3	-	TRBV7-9	CASSLGGTNTDTQYF	TGTGCCAGCAGCTTAGGGGGGACAAACACAGATACGCAGTATTTT
few	TRBJ1-1	-	TRBV28	CASSLRTGGLTEAFF	TGTGCCAGCAGTTTAAGAACGGGGGGCCTCACTGAAGCTTTCTTT
-	TRBJ1-3	-	TRBV7-9	CASRSDSSGNTIYF	TGTGCCAGCAGATCGGACTCCTCTGGAAACACCATATATTTT
-	TRBJ2-5	TRBD1	TRBV12-5	CASGLAGGETQYF	TGTGCTAGTGGTTTGGCAGGGGGAGAGACCCAGTACTTC
few	TRBJ2-3	-	TRBV5-6	CASSYLERTSTDTQYF	TGTGCCAGCAGCTATTTAGAGCGGACTAGCACAGATACGCAGTATTTT
few	TRBJ1-5	TRBD1	TRBV5-6	CASSPWTGFGVGNQPQHF	TGTGCCAGCAGCCCGTGGACAGGGTTTGGGGTGGGCAATCAGCCCCAGCATTTT
-	TRBJ2-1	-	TRBV2	CASSEAGGEQFF	TGTGCCAGCAGTGAAGCGGGGGGTGAGCAGTTCTTC
few	TRBJ2-1	-	TRBV11-3	CASSQIGGAWREQFF	TGTGCCAGCAGCCAAATAGGAGGGGCCTGGAGGGAGCAGTTCTTC
few	TRBJ1-5	-	TRBV7-8	CASSFTADNQPQHF	TGTGCCAGCAGCTTCACAGCCGACAATCAGCCCCAGCATTTT
few	TRBJ2-1	TRBD2	TRBV19	CASSIGWRGKSSYNEQFF	TGTGCCAGTAGTATAGGGTGGCGGGGGAAAAGCTCCTACAATGAGCAGTTCTTC
few	TRBJ1-1	TRBD1	TRBV5-1	CASIPGTGGNTEAFF	TGCGCCAGCATTCCCGGGACAGGGGGGAACACTGAAGCTTTCTTT
-	TRBJ2-3	-	TRBV7-8	CASSYGSTDTQYF	TGTGCCAGCAGCTACGGTAGCACAGATACGCAGTATTTT
few	TRBJ2-7	-	TRBV28	CASSLPGGGQYF	TGTGCCAGCAGTTTACCTGGCGGAGGGCAGTACTTC
once	TRBJ1-5	-	TRBV30	CAWSVRGEQPQHF	TGTGCCTGGAGTGTACGCGGGGAGCAGCCCCAGCATTTT
few	TRBJ2-7	-	TRBV25-1	CASCRAGYSYEQYF	TGTGCCAGCTGCCGTGCAGGGTACTCCTACGAGCAGTACTTC
-	TRBJ2-7	-	TRBV29-1	CSVVAQGGPYEQYF	TGCAGCGTCGTCGCTCAGGGGGGACCCTACGAGCAGTACTTC
-	TRBJ1-1	-	TRBV7-9	CASSLDRTVNTEAFF	TGTGCCAGCAGCTTAGATAGAACAGTGAACACTGAAGCTTTCTTT
once	TRBJ2-5	TRBD1	TRBV9	CASSPQTGNQETQYF	TGTGCCAGCAGCCCCCAGACAGGGAACCAAGAGACCCAGTACTTC
few	TRBJ1-5	TRBD1	TRBV27	CASSPQGVGNQPQHF	TGTGCCAGCAGTCCCCAGGGGGTGGGCAATCAGCCCCAGCATTTT
-	TRBJ2-7	-	TRBV6-5	CASSYAETGAYEQYF	TGTGCCAGCAGTTACGCCGAGACAGGAGCATACGAGCAGTACTTC
-	TRBJ2-5	-	TRBV20-1	CSAPRAETQYF	TGCAGTGCTCCGAGGGCAGAGACCCAGTACTTC
-	TRBJ2-3	TRBD1	TRBV6-4	CASSAETGGTDTQYF	TGTGCCAGCAGTGCCGAGACAGGGGGCACAGATACGCAGTATTTT
-	TRBJ2-7	TRBD1	TRBV5-6	CASSTRDRGFYEQYF	TGTGCCAGCAGCACCCGGGACAGGGGGTTCTACGAGCAGTACTTC
few	TRBJ2-5	-	TRBV18	CASSPGLQETQYF	TGTGCCAGCTCACCAGGACTCCAAGAGACCCAGTACTTC
few	TRBJ2-1	TRBD2	TRBV4-1	CASSQDGAGGGYNEQFF	TGCGCCAGCAGCCAAGATGGGGCGGGAGGGGGGTACAATGAGCAGTTCTTC
few	TRBJ2-5	TRBD2	TRBV4-1	CASSQDRGAAGGLKTQYF	TGCGCCAGCAGCCAAGATCGGGGGGCGGCGGGAGGGCTGAAGACCCAGTACTTC
-	TRBJ1-2	TRBD1	TRBV30	CAWSRQGADGYTF	TGTGCCTGGAGTCGACAGGGGGCGGATGGCTACACCTTC
few	TRBJ2-1	TRBD2	TRBV4-3	CASSPYLGTSGKYNEQFF	TGCGCCAGCAGCCCTTACCTCGGGACTAGCGGGAAGTACAATGAGCAGTTCTTC
-	TRBJ1-2	-	TRBV4-3	CASSQDGTRAYGYTF	TGCGCCAGCAGCCAAGATGGGACAAGAGCCTATGGCTACACCTTC
-	TRBJ2-5	-	TRBV11-2	CASSLGTVMFRAQYF	TGTGCCAGCAGCTTAGGGACAGTAATGTTCAGGGCCCAGTACTTC
-	TRBJ2-1	-	TRBV6-5	CASRTVGSYNEQFF	TGTGCCAGCAGGACTGTGGGCTCCTACAATGAGCAGTTCTTC
-	TRBJ1-5	-	TRBV9	CASSVSPNQPQHF	TGTGCCAGCAGCGTAAGCCCCAATCAGCCCCAGCATTTT
-	TRBJ2-1	TRBD1	TRBV15	CATSRVIGGTGKNEQFF	TGTGCCACCAGCAGAGTTATTGGAGGGACAGGGAAGAATGAGCAGTTCTTC
few	TRBJ2-7	TRBD2	TRBV7-2	CASSFAPGGGAYEQYF	TGTGCCAGCAGCTTTGCCCCGGGGGGAGGGGCCTACGAGCAGTACTTC
-	TRBJ1-2	-	TRBV15	CATSGGGRAAGYTF	TGTGCCACCAGCGGGGGGGGCAGGGCCGCTGGCTACACCTTC
-	TRBJ2-5	-	TRBV9	CASSVGGVETQYF	TGTGCCAGCAGCGTAGGCGGCGTGGAGACCCAGTACTTC
few	TRBJ2-5	-	TRBV20-1	CSASYGNF	TGCAGTGCTAGCTATGGTAACTTC
-	TRBJ2-7	-	TRBV7-9	CASSLGPSYEQYF	TGTGCCAGCAGCTTAGGGCCCTCCTACGAGCAGTACTTC
-	TRBJ2-3	-	TRBV11-2	CASSLGVGDTQYF	TGTGCCAGCAGCTTAGGAGTTGGAGATACGCAGTATTTT
few	TRBJ1-4	TRBD1	TRBV13	CASSQGGAVYEKLFF	TGTGCCAGCAGTCAAGGGGGCGCGGTTTATGAAAAACTGTTTTTT
-	TRBJ2-3	-	TRBV18	CASSPPSTDTQYF	TGTGCCAGCTCCCCTCCCAGCACAGATACGCAGTATTTT
-	TRBJ1-2	-	TRBV6-4	CASSDSKRNGYTF	TGTGCCAGCAGTGACTCGAAGAGGAATGGCTACACCTTC
few	TRBJ1-2	-	TRBV29-1	CSVGHTNGYTF	TGCAGCGTGGGACATACTAATGGCTACACCTTC
few	TRBJ2-5	-	TRBV23-1	CASSQLYSTRETQYF	TGCGCCAGCAGTCAATTGTACAGCACAAGAGAGACCCAGTACTTC
few	TRBJ1-1	-	TRBV7-9	CASSLLGAAANTEAFF	TGTGCCAGCAGCTTACTTGGAGCGGCAGCCAACACTGAAGCTTTCTTT
few	TRBJ1-1	TRBD1	TRBV19	CASRDPRTGNTEAFF	TGTGCCAGTAGGGACCCAAGGACAGGGAACACTGAAGCTTTCTTT
-	TRBJ1-3	-	TRBV29-1	CSVVRTDLENTIYF	TGCAGCGTTGTTAGGACAGATCTGGAAAACACCATATATTTT
few	TRBJ1-5	TRBD1	TRBV5-6	CASSRDRGLLQPQHF	TGTGCCAGCAGCCGGGACAGGGGGCTTCTTCAGCCCCAGCATTTT
-	TRBJ2-5	TRBD2	TRBV7-9	CASSPWTSGRETQYF	TGTGCCAGCAGCCCTTGGACTAGCGGTAGAGAGACCCAGTACTTC
-	TRBJ2-3	-	TRBV6-6	CASSYGLAGSTDTQYF	TGTGCCAGCAGTTACGGATTGGCAGGGTCTACAGATACGCAGTATTTT
few	TRBJ2-1	-	TRBV29-1	CSVRREHYNEQFF	TGCAGCGTTCGCCGGGAACACTACAATGAGCAGTTCTTC
-	TRBJ2-7	TRBD2	TRBV5-1	CASSLEPSWGLAGGAYEQYF	TGCGCCAGCAGCTTGGAACCAAGCTGGGGACTAGCGGGAGGAGCGTACGAGCAGTACTTC
few	TRBJ2-7	TRBD2	TRBV7-9	CASSLAGGPGEQYF	TGTGCCAGCAGCTTAGCGGGAGGGCCGGGGGAGCAGTACTTC
-	TRBJ1-2	TRBD1	TRBV18	CASSLLAGTGGGYTF	TGTGCCAGCTCACTACTAGCCGGGACAGGTGGGGGCTACACCTTC
few	TRBJ1-5	-	TRBV30	CAWSAGGQPQHF	TGTGCCTGGAGTGCGGGCGGGCAGCCCCAGCATTTT